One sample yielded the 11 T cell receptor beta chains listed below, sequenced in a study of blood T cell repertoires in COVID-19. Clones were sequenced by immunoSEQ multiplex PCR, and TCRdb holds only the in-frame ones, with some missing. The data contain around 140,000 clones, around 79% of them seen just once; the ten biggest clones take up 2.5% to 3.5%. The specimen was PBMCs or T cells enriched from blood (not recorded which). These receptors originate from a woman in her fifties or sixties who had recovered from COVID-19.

The CDR3 protein is CASSWAGSEYSNQPQHF. CDR3 DNA: TGTGCCAGCAGCTGGGCGGGCAGCGAATATAGCAATCAGCCCCAGCATTTT. This rearrangement joins TRBV7-9 to TRBJ1-5; D uncertain. CDR1 SEHNR and CDR2 FQNEAQ come from the germline V gene (reference sequence). The CDR3 sequence is 17 residues long. V was cut by 4 bases and J by 0 bases, with 16 bases left in between.

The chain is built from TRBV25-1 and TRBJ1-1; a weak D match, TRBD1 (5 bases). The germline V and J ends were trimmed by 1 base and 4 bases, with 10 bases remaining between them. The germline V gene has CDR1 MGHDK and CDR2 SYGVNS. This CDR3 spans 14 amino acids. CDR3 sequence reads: CASSEWMGGTEAFF. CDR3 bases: TGTGCCAGCAGTGAATGGATGGGGGGCACTGAAGCTTTCTTT.

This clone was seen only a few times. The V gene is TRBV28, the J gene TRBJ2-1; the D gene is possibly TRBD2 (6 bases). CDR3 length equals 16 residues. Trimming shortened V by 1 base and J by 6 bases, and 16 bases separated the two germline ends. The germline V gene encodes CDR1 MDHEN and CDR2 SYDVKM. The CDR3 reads CASSLSPGGGFNEQFF. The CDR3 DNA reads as TGTGCCAGCAGTTTATCACCCGGGGGTGGGTTCAATGAGCAGTTCTTC.

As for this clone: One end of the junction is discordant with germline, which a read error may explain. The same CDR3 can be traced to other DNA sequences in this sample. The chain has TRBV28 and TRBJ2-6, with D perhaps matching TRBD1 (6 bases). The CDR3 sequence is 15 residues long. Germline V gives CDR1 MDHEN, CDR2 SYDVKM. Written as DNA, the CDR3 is TGTGCCAGCAGTCAGCACAGGGCCGGGGCTAACGTCCTGACTTTC. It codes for CASSQHRAGANVLTF.

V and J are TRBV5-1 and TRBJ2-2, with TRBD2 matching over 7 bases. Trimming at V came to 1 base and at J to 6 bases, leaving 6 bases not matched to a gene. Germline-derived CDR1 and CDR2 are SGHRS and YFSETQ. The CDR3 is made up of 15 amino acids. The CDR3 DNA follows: TGCGCCAGCAGCTTGCCTAGCGGTGGGGCCGGGGAGCTGTTTTTT. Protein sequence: CASSLPSGGAGELFF.

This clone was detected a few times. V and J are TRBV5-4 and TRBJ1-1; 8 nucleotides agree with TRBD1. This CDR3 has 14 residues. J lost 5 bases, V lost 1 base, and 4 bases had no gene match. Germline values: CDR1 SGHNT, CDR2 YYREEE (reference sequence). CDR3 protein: CASSLQGAGTEAFF. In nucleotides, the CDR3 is TGTGCCAGCAGCTTGCAGGGGGCAGGGACTGAAGCTTTCTTT.

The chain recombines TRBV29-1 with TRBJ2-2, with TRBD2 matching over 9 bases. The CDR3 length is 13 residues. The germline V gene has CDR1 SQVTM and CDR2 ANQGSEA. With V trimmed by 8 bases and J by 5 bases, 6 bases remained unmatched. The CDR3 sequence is CSIAGAGTGELFF. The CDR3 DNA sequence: TGCAGCATAGCGGGGGCAGGAACCGGGGAGCTGTTTTTT.

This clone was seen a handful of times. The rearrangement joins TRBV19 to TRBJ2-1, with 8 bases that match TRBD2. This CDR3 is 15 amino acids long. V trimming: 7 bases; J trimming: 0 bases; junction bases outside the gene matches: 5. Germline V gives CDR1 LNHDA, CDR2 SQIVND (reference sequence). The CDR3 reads CASKLSGSSYNEQFF. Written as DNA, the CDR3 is TGTGCCAGTAAGTTAAGCGGGAGCTCCTACAATGAGCAGTTCTTC.

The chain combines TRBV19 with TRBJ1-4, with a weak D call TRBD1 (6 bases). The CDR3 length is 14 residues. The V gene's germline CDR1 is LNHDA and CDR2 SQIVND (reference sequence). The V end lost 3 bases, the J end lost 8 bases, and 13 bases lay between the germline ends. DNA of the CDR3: TGTGCCAGTAGTATCTCAGGGGTGTCAGAAAAACTGTTTTTT. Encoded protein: CASSISGVSEKLFF.

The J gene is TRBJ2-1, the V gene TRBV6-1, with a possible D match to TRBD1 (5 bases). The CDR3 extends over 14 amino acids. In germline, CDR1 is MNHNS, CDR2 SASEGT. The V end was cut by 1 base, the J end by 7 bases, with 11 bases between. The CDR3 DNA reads TGTGCCAGCAGTGAAGGGGCAGGGATGAATGAGCAGTTCTTC. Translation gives CASSEGAGMNEQFF.

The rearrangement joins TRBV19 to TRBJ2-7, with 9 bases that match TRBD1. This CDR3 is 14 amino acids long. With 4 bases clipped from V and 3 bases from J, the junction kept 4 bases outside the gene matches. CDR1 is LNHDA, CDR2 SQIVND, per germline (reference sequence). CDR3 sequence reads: CASSTTGGDYEQYF. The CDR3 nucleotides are TGTGCCAGTAGTACGACAGGGGGGGACTACGAGCAGTACTTC.